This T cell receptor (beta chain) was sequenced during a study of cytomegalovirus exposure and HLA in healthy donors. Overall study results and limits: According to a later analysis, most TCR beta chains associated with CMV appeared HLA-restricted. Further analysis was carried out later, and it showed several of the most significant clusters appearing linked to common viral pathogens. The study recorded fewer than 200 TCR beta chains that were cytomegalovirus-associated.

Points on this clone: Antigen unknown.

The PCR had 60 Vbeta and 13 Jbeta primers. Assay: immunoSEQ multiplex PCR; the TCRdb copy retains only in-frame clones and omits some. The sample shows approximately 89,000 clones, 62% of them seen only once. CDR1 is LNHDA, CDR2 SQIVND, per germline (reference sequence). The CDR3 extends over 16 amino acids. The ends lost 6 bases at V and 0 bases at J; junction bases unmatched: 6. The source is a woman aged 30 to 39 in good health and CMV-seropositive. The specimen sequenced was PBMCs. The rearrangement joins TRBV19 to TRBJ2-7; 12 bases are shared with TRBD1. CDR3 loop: CASSPSGQGASYEQYF. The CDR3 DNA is TGTGCCAGTAGCCCGTCGGGACAGGGGGCCTCCTACGAGCAGTACTTC.